This T cell receptor beta chain was obtained from a study of blood T cell repertoires in COVID-19 (dated by TCRdb to between 2020 and 2021). Describing the broader study: Collaborator samples came from the United States, Italy and Spain and covered acute and convalescent phases of COVID-19. Samples were obtained from the ongoing ImmuneRACE study (first 160 participants) and from 1,000 to 1,500 subjects provided by 6 global collaborators. Deeply sampled blood TCRbeta repertoires from subjects exposed to, actively infected with, or recovered from COVID-19 were included in the dataset. A de-identified subject ID, COVID-19 status, age in years and sex were almost always included in the sample metadata. Where available, HLA class I and class II types were taken from metadata supplied by the sample provider and were not determined by assay-based typing. The prospective study material was composed of cDNA or gDNA derived from T cells, B-cell-depleted T cells, or PBMCs. The repertoires were released in a freely available public database intended as a resource for research on the immune response to SARS-CoV-2. The investigation overall reported the following: The quantity of clinical and demographic metadata differed by source and by participant and was supplied without curation.

The CDR3 contains 16 residues, cysteine and phenylalanine counted. Solely the CDR3 DNA is kept, with 48 bases framed from the first base. V was cut back by 1 base and J by 0 bases, leaving a gap of 10 bases between them. The germline V gene encodes CDR1 LGHDT and CDR2 YNNKEL (reference sequence). The immunoSEQ Assay, a bias-controlled multiplex PCR, was used to amplify TCRbeta CDR3 regions from genomic DNA. The paper's data handling went like this. The number of nucleated cells in each sample was estimated by amplification of reference gene primers within the assay. Sequence reads were collapsed and filtered to measure the absolute abundance of every unique TCRbeta CDR3 rearrangement. For each sample, productive Simpson clonality was calculated as the square root of Simpson's diversity index across productive rearrangements. TCRdb mirrors the immuneACCESS table, restricted to in-frame sequences. Some clones are absent from its copies; in checked studies, under half trace to an unresolved V gene, and the reason for the others is unknown. V, J and clone size reflect that table, while D and trimming were determined from the DNA. In all, the sample holds about 260,000 clones, and around 87% of those were seen once. The ten largest clones take up under 3% of the sample.

With regard to this clone: The specificity of this receptor is unknown. Base qualities are missing; no much larger clone stands one base away.

Participants in the prospective study were aged about 18 to 100 years, lived in 20 to 30 United States geographic areas, and enrolled through a virtual design. To assign participants to cohorts, the prospective study relied on clinical history that participants themselves reported in a screening survey and a study questionnaire. Recovered participants in ImmuneRACE Cohort 3 were defined by two consecutive negative NP/OP PCR tests, clearance by a healthcare professional, or resolution of symptoms. Each participant in the prospective study had whole blood, serum and a nasopharyngeal or oropharyngeal swab collected by mobile phlebotomists. Prospective study participants could optionally give additional blood draws and questionnaires over a roughly two-month period. Blood samples from the prospective study were shipped frozen or at room temperature prior to DNA extraction.

The sequence was obtained from a woman aged 18-35 years who had recovered from COVID-19. The specimen sequenced was PBMCs or T cells enriched from blood (not recorded which). The chain is made from TRBV3-1 (or the pseudogene TRBV3-2) and TRBJ2-1; matching of 6 bases hints at TRBD1 as the D gene. DNA sequence: TGTGCCAGCAGCCAAGGGGGGCTTGGCTCCTACAATGAGCAGTTCTTC. Its protein product is CASSQGGLGSYNEQFF.